The clone carrying this TCR beta chain has ten or more counts. Amplification of the TCR beta CDR3 regions used RNA transcripts (as template). Following a first-round RT-PCR that used HTBI primers, a second-round multiplex PCR was carried out. Using its own MiXCR run on the multiplex PCR reads, TCRdb lists one record per CDR3 protein. The sample has about 1.2 million distinct CDR3 sequences, about 36% seen once; the top ten hold over 8.5%. This CDR3 spans 12 amino acids. The germline gives CDR1 SGHVS, CDR2 FNYEAQ. The V end was cut by 4 bases, the J end by 6 bases, with 10 bases between. This sample was included in a study of Graves' ophthalmopathy and Graves' hyperthyroidism.

Sample: peripheral blood or thyroid tissue (not recorded which). The rearrangement uses TRBV7-6 and TRBJ2-7, with a tentative D call TRBD2 (6 bases). The receptor was isolated from an adult man with Graves' hyperthyroidism. The CDR3 bases are TGTGCCAGCAGCTCTACTAGCTCCGAGCAGTACTTC. Its translation: CASSSTSSEQYF.